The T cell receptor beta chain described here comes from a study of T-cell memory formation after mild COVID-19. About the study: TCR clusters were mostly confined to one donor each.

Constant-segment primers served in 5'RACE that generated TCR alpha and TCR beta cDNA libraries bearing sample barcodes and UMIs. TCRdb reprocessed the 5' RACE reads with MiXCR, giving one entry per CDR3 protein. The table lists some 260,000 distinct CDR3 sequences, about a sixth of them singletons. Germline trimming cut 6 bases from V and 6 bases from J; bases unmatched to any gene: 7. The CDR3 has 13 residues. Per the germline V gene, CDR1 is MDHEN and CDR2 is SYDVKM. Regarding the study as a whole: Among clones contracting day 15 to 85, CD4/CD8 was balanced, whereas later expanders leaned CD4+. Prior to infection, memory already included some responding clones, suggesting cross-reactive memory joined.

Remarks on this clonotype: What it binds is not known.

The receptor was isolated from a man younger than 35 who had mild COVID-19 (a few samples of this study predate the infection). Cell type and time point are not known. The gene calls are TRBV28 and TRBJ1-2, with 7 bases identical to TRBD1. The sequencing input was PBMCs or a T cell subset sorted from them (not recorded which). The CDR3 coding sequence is TGTGCCAGCAGAGTGACAGGGTCCCATGGCTACACCTTC. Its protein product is CASRVTGSHGYTF.